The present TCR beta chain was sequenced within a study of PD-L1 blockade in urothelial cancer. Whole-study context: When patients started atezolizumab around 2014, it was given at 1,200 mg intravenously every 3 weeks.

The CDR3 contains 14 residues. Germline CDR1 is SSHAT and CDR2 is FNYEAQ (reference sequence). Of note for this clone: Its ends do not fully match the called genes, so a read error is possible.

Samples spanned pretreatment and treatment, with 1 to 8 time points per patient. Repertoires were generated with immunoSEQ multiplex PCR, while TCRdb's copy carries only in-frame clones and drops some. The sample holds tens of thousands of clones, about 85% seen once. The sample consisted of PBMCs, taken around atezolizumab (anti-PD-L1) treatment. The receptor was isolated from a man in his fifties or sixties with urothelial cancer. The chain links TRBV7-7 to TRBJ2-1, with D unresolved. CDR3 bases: TGTGCTAGCAGCCCTCGGGTAGGAGCCAATGAGCAGTTCTTC. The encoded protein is CASSPRVGANEQFF.